This TCR beta chain stems from a study of blood T cell repertoires in COVID-19 (dated by TCRdb to 2018 to 2020). Some background on the complete study: Samples covering the acute and convalescent phases of COVID-19 were provided by collaborators in the United States, Italy and Spain. Where available, HLA class I and class II types were taken from metadata supplied by the sample provider and were not determined by assay-based typing. The sample metadata nearly always contained a de-identified subject ID, COVID-19 status, age in years and sex. The prospective study material was composed of cDNA or gDNA derived from T cells, B-cell-depleted T cells, or PBMCs. Deeply sampled blood TCRbeta repertoires from subjects exposed to, actively infected with, or recovered from COVID-19 were included in the dataset. The repertoires were released in a freely available public database intended as a resource for research on the immune response to SARS-CoV-2. The samples were drawn from the first 160 participants of the ongoing ImmuneRACE study and from under 1,500 subjects provided by 6 global collaborators.

The full study reports these points: Clinical and demographic metadata were provided uncurated, with the amount varying by source and participant.

Regarding this clone: Its antigen specificity is not known. The record has no base qualities; no much larger clone is one base away.

The CDR3 measures 13 amino acids from cysteine to phenylalanine. The entry retains the CDR3 DNA only, 39 bases that are in frame from base 1. V trim: 4 bases; J trim: 4 bases; unmatched bases: 6. In the germline V gene, CDR1 corresponds to SQVTM and CDR2 to ANQGSEA. TCRbeta CDR3 regions were amplified from genomic DNA by means of the immunoSEQ Assay, a bias-controlled multiplex PCR. The source study handled its data this way. The number of nucleated cells in each sample was estimated by amplification of reference gene primers within the assay. To quantify the absolute abundance of each unique TCRbeta CDR3 rearrangement, sequence reads were collapsed and filtered. For each sample, productive Simpson clonality was calculated as the square root of Simpson's diversity index over productive rearrangements. What TCRdb holds here is the immuneACCESS table cut down to in-frame rearrangements. Part of the clones is not present; checked against another copy, under half of the missing clones reflect an unresolved V gene, and the others are unexplained. That table furnishes V, J and clone size, whereas the DNA furnished D and trimming. Present in this sample are about 27,000 clones, around 82% of which were seen just once. The ten largest clones represent roughly 2% of the sample.

The collaborating institutions used their own protocols to collect whole blood in K2EDTA tubes. Collaborator samples were shipped for TCRbeta analysis as frozen whole blood, isolated PBMCs, or DNA extracted from either sample type. Sequencing was carried out using peripheral blood. The chain joins TRBV29-1 to TRBJ1-2; the junction holds 7 bases that match TRBD1. The receptor was derived from an elderly man with active or convalescent COVID-19. The nucleotides read TGCAGCGTTGCGACAGGGCTTGGCTATGGCTACACCTTC. Its protein is CSVATGLGYGYTF.